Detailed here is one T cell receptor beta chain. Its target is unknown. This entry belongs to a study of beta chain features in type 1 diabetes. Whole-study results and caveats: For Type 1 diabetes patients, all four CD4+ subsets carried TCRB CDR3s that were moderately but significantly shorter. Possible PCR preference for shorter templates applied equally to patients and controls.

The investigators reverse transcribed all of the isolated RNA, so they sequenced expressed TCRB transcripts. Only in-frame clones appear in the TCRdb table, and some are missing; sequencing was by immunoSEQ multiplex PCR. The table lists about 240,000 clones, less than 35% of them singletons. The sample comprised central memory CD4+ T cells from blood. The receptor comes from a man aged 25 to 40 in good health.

CDR3: CASSPLQGADPQQYF. For the CDR3, the DNA is TGTGCCAGCTCACCCTTACAGGGTGCCGACCCCCAGCAGTACTTC. The chain carries TRBV18 and TRBJ2-7, with a tentative D call TRBD1 (6 bases). Germline V lookup: CDR1 KGHSH, CDR2 LQKENI. This CDR3 contains 15 residues. Trimming removed 3 bases at V and 8 bases at J, with 20 bases between.